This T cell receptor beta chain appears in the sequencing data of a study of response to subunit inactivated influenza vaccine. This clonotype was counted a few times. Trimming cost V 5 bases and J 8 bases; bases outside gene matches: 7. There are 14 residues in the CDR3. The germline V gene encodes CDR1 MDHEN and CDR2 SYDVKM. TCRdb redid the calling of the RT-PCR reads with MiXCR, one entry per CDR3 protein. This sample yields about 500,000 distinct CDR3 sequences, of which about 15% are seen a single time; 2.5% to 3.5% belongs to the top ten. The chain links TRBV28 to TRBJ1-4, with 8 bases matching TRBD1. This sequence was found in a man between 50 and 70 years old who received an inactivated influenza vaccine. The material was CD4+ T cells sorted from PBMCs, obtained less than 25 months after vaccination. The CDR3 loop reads CASSPGGAWEKLFF. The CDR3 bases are TGTGCCAGCAGTCCAGGGGGCGCTTGGGAAAAACTGTTTTTT.